The 10 T cell receptor beta chains listed next were all sequenced from one sample in a study of blood T cells in healthy people across ages. A sample-barcoded 5' primer and a J-beta primer mix were used in a second PCR of about 7 to 12 cycles. TCRdb itself ran the 5' RACE reads through MiXCR, one entry per CDR3 protein. The sample gives about 780,000 distinct CDR3 sequences, about 26% of which show up once; over 2.5% is in the top ten. These same records also appear under a second study, on T cells of mothers and their children.

Sequenced: blood. These receptor sequences come from a boy aged 5-17 years in good health.

This clonotype was counted between two and nine times. The J gene is TRBJ2-6, the V gene TRBV28; D not resolved. Germline V gene data show CDR1 as MDHEN and CDR2 as SYDVKM. Trimming stripped 1 base from V and 0 bases from J, with 7 bases between. CDR3 length equals 16 residues. The CDR3, as DNA: TGTGCCAGCAGTTTATTAATCCCCTCTGGGGCCAACGTCCTGACTTTC. This sequence encodes CASSLLIPSGANVLTF.

The rearrangement uses TRBV3-1 and TRBJ2-5; 9 bases align to TRBD2. This CDR3 has 16 residues. Trimming cost V 4 bases and J 5 bases; bases outside gene matches: 11. CDR1 LGHDT and CDR2 YNNKEL come from the germline V gene (reference sequence). In nucleotides, the CDR3 is TGTGCCAGCAGCCCAGAACGAGCGGGGGGATCGGAGACCCAGTACTTC. It encodes CASSPERAGGSETQYF.

This rearrangement joins TRBV7-9 to TRBJ2-3; D is undetermined. This CDR3 has 14 residues. The V end lost 3 bases, the J end lost 2 bases, and 9 bases lay between the germline ends. CDR1 is SEHNR, CDR2 FQNEAQ, per germline (reference sequence). Here the CDR3 DNA reads TGTGCCAGCAGCTTGAAACTCCTCACAGATACGCAGTATTTT. It specifies CASSLKLLTDTQYF. The whole variable domain, remainder taken from reference TRBV7-9 and TRBJ2-3, is DTGVSQNPRHKITKRGQNVTFRCDPISEHNRLYWYRQTLGQGPEFLTYFQNEAQLEKSRLLSDRFSAERPKGSFSTLEIQRTEQGDSAMYLCASSLKLLTDTQYFGPGTRLTVL.

The V gene is TRBV7-9, the J gene TRBJ2-7; 7 bases map to TRBD1. Trimming took 2 bases from V and 7 from J; bases not matched to a gene: 5. The CDR3 is 13 amino acids. The germline V gene has CDR1 SEHNR and CDR2 FQNEAQ (reference sequence). The CDR3 DNA follows: TGTGCCAGCAGCTTAAGCACAGGGGTAGAGCAGTACTTC. Translating gives CASSLSTGVEQYF.

This sequence joins TRBV7-2 and TRBJ1-6; no clear D. The CDR3 totals 16 residues. CDR1 and CDR2 (germline): SGHTA, FQGNSA. Deletions cut 5 bases from V and 0 bases from J, with 11 bases between. CDR3: CASSLDASSYNSPLHF. The CDR3 DNA sequence: TGTGCCAGCAGCCTCGACGCGAGCTCCTATAATTCACCCCTCCACTTT. The complete variable domain, with remaining parts taken from reference TRBV7-2 and TRBJ1-6, reads GAGVSQSPSNKVTEKGKDVELRCDPISGHTALYWYRQSLGQGLEFLIYFQGNSAPDKSGLPSDRFSAERTGGSVSTLTIQRTQQEDSAVYLCASSLDASSYNSPLHFGNGTRLTVT.

V and J are TRBV11-2 and TRBJ1-4; D is ambiguous. V was cut by 1 base and J by 5 bases, with 14 bases left in between. The CDR3 totals 16 residues. The V gene's germline CDR1 is SGHAT and CDR2 FQNNGV. Here the CDR3 DNA reads TGTGCCAGCAGCTTAGTCCGCGGGGTTCGGAATGAAAAACTGTTTTTT. Amino acid sequence: CASSLVRGVRNEKLFF.

The chain recombines TRBV5-1 with TRBJ2-5; possible D gene TRBD2, 5 bases. CDR1 and CDR2 from the germline V gene are SGHRS and YFSETQ. The CDR3 extends over 15 amino acids. Trimming cost V 0 bases and J 9 bases, with 18 bases left between them. The CDR3 DNA is TGCGCCAGCAGCTTGGCCAAGGGCAGGCCCGGGGCCCAGTACTTC. It specifies CASSLAKGRPGAQYF.

This clonotype has more than one count but fewer than ten. The genes are TRBV29-1 and TRBJ1-6; D unclear. Trimming took 7 bases from V and 7 from J, leaving 26 bases between them. This CDR3 spans 17 amino acids. The germline V gene has CDR1 SQVTM and CDR2 ANQGSEA. The CDR3 is CSAMTPSGTPGNSPLHF. Here the CDR3 DNA reads TGCAGCGCTATGACCCCCTCGGGCACCCCGGGAAATTCACCCCTCCACTTT.

V gene TRBV2 combines with J gene TRBJ1-2; D might be TRBD1 (5 bases). Germline lookup yields CDR1 SNHLY and CDR2 FYNNEI. Trimming removed 6 bases from V and 4 bases from J, with 18 bases in between. CDR3 length equals 15 residues. The CDR3 nucleotides read TGTGCCAGCAGGCCCCGTAGGGCAGGGCCCTATGGCTACACCTTC. The encoded protein is CASRPRRAGPYGYTF. Variable domain in full (rest from reference TRBV2 and TRBJ1-2): EPEVTQTPSHQVTQMGQEVILRCVPISNHLYFYWYRQILGQKVEFLVSFYNNEISEKSEIFDDQFSVERPDGSNFTLKIRSTKLEDSAMYFCASRPRRAGPYGYTFGSGTRLTVV.

This rearrangement joins TRBV12-3 or TRBV12-4 to TRBJ2-3, with 8 bases that match TRBD2. The length of the CDR3 is 15 residues. After removal of 3 bases from V and 2 bases from J, the junction contained 4 bases not matched to a gene. The CDR3 protein is CASSFSRGATDTQYF. CDR3 coding DNA: TGTGCCAGCAGTTTCTCGCGGGGGGCCACAGATACGCAGTATTTT.